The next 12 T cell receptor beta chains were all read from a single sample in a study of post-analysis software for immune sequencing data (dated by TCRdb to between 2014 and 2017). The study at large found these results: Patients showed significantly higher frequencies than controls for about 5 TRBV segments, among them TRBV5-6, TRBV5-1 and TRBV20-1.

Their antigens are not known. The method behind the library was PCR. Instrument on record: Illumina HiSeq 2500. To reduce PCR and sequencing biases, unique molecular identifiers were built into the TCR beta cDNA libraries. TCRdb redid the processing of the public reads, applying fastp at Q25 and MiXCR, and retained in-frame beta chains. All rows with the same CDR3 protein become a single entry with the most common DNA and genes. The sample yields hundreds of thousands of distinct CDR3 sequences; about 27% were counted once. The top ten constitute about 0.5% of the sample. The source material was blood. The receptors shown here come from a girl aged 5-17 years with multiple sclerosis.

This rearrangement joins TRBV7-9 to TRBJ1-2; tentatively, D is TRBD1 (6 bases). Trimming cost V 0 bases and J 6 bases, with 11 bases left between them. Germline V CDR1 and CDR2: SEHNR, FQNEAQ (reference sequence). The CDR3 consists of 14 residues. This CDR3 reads CASSLAGGGDGYTF. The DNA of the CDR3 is TGTGCCAGCAGCTTAGCCGGGGGCGGGGATGGCTACACCTTC.

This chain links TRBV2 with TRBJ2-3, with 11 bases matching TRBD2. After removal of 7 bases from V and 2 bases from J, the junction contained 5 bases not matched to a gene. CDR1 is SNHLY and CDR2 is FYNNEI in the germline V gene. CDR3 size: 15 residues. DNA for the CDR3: TGTGCCAGCAAGAGACTAGCGGGATCCACAGATACGCAGTATTTT. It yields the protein CASKRLAGSTDTQYF.

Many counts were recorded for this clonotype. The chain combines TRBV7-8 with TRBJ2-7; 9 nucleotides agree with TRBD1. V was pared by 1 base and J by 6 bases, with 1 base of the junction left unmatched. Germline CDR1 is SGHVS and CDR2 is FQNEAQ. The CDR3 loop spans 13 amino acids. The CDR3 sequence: CASSLVDRGEQYF. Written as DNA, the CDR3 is TGTGCCAGCAGCTTAGTGGACAGGGGCGAGCAGTACTTC.

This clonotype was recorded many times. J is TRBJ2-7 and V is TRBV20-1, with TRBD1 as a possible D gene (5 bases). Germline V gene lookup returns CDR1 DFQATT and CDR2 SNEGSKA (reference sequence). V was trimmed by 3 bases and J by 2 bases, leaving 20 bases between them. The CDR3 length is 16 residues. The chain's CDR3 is CSARTDGASSPYEQYF. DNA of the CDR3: TGCAGTGCTAGGACCGATGGGGCGTCTTCCCCCTACGAGCAGTACTTC.

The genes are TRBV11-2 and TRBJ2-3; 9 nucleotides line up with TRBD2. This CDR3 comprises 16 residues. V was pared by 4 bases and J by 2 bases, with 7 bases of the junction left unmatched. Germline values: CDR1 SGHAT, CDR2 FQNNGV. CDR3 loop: CASSSPLAGYTDTQYF. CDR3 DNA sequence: TGTGCCAGCAGCTCACCGCTAGCGGGATACACAGATACGCAGTATTTT.

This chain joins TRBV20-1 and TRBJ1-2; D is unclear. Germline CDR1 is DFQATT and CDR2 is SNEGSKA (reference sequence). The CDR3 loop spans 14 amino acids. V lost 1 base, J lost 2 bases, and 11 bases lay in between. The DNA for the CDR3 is TGCAGTGCTAGAGTGACCCCCCCGAACTATGGCTACACCTTC. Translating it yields CSARVTPPNYGYTF.

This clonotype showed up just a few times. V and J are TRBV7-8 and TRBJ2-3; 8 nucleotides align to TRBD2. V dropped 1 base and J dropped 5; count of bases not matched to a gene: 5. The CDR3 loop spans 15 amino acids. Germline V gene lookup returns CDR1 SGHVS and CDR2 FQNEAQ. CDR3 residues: CASSLGLAREDTQYF. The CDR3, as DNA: TGTGCCAGCAGCTTAGGACTAGCGAGGGAAGATACGCAGTATTTT.

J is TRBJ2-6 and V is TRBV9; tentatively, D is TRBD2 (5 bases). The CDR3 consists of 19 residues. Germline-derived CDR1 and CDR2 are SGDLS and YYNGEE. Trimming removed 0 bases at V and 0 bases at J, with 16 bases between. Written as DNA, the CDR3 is TGTGCCAGCAGCGTAGCTGGGCGGACTCTGAGCTCTGGGGCCAACGTCCTGACTTTC. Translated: CASSVAGRTLSSGANVLTF.

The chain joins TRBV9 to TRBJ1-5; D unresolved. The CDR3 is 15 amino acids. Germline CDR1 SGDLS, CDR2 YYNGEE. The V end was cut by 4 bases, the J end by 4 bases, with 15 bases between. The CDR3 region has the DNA TGTGCCAGCAGCTCGAGCGGGGATCTAAATCAGCCCCAGCATTTT. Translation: CASSSSGDLNQPQHF.

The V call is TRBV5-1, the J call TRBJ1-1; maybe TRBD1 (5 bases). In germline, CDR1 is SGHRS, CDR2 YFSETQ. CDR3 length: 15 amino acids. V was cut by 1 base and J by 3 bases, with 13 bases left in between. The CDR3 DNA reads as TGCGCCAGCAGCTTGACGGGGGAATCGGACACTGAAGCTTTCTTT. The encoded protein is CASSLTGESDTEAFF.

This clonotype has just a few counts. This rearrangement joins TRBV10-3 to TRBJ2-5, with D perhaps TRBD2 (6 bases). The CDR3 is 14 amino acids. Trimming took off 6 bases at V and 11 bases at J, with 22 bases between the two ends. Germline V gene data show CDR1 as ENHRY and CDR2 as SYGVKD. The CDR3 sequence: CAISTGQGGGEQYF. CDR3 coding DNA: TGTGCCATCAGCACGGGCCAGGGAGGTGGGGAGCAGTACTTC.

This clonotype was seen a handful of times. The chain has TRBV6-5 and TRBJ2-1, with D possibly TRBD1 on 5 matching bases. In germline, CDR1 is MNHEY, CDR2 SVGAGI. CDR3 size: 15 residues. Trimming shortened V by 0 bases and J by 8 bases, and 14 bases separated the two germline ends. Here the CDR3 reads CASSYSGVTQDEQFF. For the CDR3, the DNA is TGTGCCAGCAGTTACTCAGGGGTCACTCAAGATGAGCAGTTCTTC.